This entry lists 7 T cell receptor beta chains sequenced from one sample in a study of early T cells in non-severe SARS-CoV-2 infection. One entry per CDR3 protein results from TCRdb running MiXCR on the 5' RACE reads. The repertoire holds tens of thousands of distinct CDR3 sequences, with 20% to 25% as singletons. The sequences come from whole blood, collected at baseline. The receptors were sampled from an adult who was a healthcare worker with PCR-confirmed SARS-CoV-2 infection or an uninfected control (not recorded which).

The rearrangement links TRBV7-6 to TRBJ2-1, with a tentative D call TRBD1 (6 bases). CDR3 length equals 12 residues. Trimming removed 3 bases at V and 7 bases at J, with 7 bases between. Germline CDR1 is SGHVS and CDR2 is FNYEAQ. The chain's CDR3 is CASSFRGNEQFF. For the CDR3, the DNA is TGTGCCAGCAGCTTCAGGGGTAATGAGCAGTTCTTC.

V gene TRBV7-9 combines with J gene TRBJ2-5; D not resolved. This CDR3 spans 14 amino acids. V was trimmed by 5 bases and J by 3 bases, leaving 13 bases between them. In germline, CDR1 is SEHNR, CDR2 FQNEAQ (reference sequence). The CDR3 loop is CASSRGKRKETQYF. CDR3 nucleotide sequence: TGTGCCAGCAGCCGTGGAAAAAGAAAAGAGACCCAGTACTTC. Combining the CDR3 with reference TRBV7-9 and TRBJ2-5 gives the whole variable domain DTGVSQNPRHKITKRGQNVTFRCDPISEHNRLYWYRQTLGQGPEFLTYFQNEAQLEKSRLLSDRFSAERPKGSFSTLEIQRTEQGDSAMYLCASSRGKRKETQYFGPGTRLLVL.

The chain joins TRBV10-3 to TRBJ1-1; D ambiguous. The CDR3 runs to 10 residues. Germline CDR1 and CDR2: ENHRY and SYGVKD. Trimming left V 10 bases short and J 3 bases short, with 6 bases between. CDR3 residues: CATRDTEAFF. For the CDR3, the DNA is TGTGCCACAAGGGACACTGAAGCTTTCTTT.

The chain recombines TRBV5-6 with TRBJ2-5; no clear D. V lost 3 bases, J lost 1 base, and 7 bases lay in between. Per the germline V gene, CDR1 is SGHDT and CDR2 is YYEEEE. This CDR3 contains 13 residues. The CDR3 loop is CASSWAAQETQYF. In nucleotides, the CDR3 is TGTGCCAGCAGCTGGGCAGCCCAAGAGACCCAGTACTTC. The full variable domain, in which reference TRBV5-6 and TRBJ2-5 provide the parts outside the CDR3, is DAGVTQSPTHLIKTRGQQVTLRCSPKSGHDTVSWYQQALGQGPQFIFQYYEEEERQRGNFPDRFSGHQFPNYSSELNVNALLLGDSALYLCASSWAAQETQYFGPGTRLLVL.

There are many counts of this clonotype. V is TRBV3-1 and J is TRBJ2-1, with D tentatively TRBD1 (5 bases). Germline CDR1 is LGHDT and CDR2 is YNNKEL (reference sequence). V shed 6 bases and J shed 12 bases, with 15 bases lying between them. The CDR3 contains 12 residues. DNA of the CDR3: TGTGCCAGCAGTGCTACAGGCCGATCGCAGTTCTTC. Translation gives CASSATGRSQFF.

In this sample, this clonotype turned up once. J is TRBJ2-5 and V is TRBV4-1, with TRBD2 matching over 9 bases. The germline CDR1 and CDR2 sequences are MGHRA and YSYEKL. With V trimmed by 6 bases and J by 1 base, 9 bases remained unmatched. CDR3 length: 16 residues. DNA for the CDR3: TGCGCCAGCAGGTGGCGTTTTAGCGGGGGCCAAGAGACCCAGTACTTC. Its protein is CASRWRFSGGQETQYF.

This clonotype was detected a few times. The chain carries TRBV28 and TRBJ2-5; D perhaps matches TRBD1 (6 bases). V was cut by 6 bases and J by 1 base, with 9 bases left in between. CDR1 and CDR2 from the germline V gene are MDHEN and SYDVKM. The CDR3 length is 13 residues. CDR3 in amino acids: CASRGTIQETQYF. CDR3 DNA: TGTGCCAGCAGGGGGACAATCCAAGAGACCCAGTACTTC.